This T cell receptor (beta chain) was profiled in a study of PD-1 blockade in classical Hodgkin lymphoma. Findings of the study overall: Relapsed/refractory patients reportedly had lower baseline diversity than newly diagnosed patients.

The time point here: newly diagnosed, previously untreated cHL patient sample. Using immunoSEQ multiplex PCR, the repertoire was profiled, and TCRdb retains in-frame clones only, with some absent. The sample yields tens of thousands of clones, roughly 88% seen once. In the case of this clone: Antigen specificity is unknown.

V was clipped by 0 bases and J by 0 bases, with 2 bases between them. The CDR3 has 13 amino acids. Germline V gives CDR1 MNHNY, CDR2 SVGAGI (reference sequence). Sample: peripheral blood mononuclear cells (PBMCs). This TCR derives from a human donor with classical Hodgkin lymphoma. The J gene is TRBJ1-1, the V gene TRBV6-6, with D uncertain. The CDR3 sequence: CASSYSVNTEAFF. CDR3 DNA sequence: TGTGCCAGCAGTTACTCGGTGAACACTGAAGCTTTCTTT.